The rows below give T cell receptor beta chains drawn from one sample of a study of OX40 agonist ivuxolimab in advanced cancers. Profiling relied on immunoSEQ multiplex PCR, and the TCRdb table lists in-frame clones only, not all of them. Here the sample spans around 76,000 clones, roughly 85% being singletons. This specimen was CD4+ or CD8+ T cells sorted from blood, taken in a trial of the OX40 agonist ivuxolimab. All receptors derive from an adult with an advanced solid tumor such as melanoma, head and neck, liver or kidney cancer. The CDR3 runs from the conserved cysteine through the conserved F or W. D genes are given only for firm matches. Expanded clones are given a class, and other clones once, few, many or no size at all.

>TRBV19|TRBD1|.|TRBJ1-1
CASSKTGGWNTEAFF
TGTGCCAGTAGTAAAACAGGGGGCTGGAACACTGAAGCTTTCTTT
>TRBV9|TRBD1|.|TRBJ2-6
CASSVTGGASSGANVLTF
TGTGCCAGCAGCGTTACAGGGGGTGCCAGCTCTGGGGCCAACGTCCTGACTTTC
>TRBV4-1|.|few|TRBJ1-2
CASSQIVYYGYTF
TGCGCCAGCAGCCAAATAGTATACTATGGCTACACCTTC
>TRBV7-2|TRBD1|.|TRBJ2-3
CASSLMTGQDTDTQYF
TGTGCCAGCAGCTTAATGACAGGGCAGGACACAGATACGCAGTATTTT
>TRBV7-2|TRBD1|.|TRBJ2-1
CASSSQGAAYNEQFF
TGTGCCAGCAGCTCGCAGGGGGCAGCCTACAATGAGCAGTTCTTC
>TRBV5-4|.|.|TRBJ2-7
CASSWREQVPYEQYF
TGTGCCAGCAGCTGGAGGGAACAGGTCCCCTACGAGCAGTACTTC
>TRBV2|TRBD1|.|TRBJ2-7
CASSGGQGADEQYF
TGTGCCAGCAGCGGGGGACAGGGGGCGGACGAGCAGTACTTC
>TRBV5-8|TRBD1|.|TRBJ1-5
CASSGDRGEPQHF
TGTGCCAGCAGCGGAGACAGGGGTGAGCCCCAGCATTTT
>TRBV4-1|.|few|TRBJ1-5
CASSQASGGNQPQHF
TGCGCCAGCAGCCAAGCTAGTGGGGGCAATCAGCCCCAGCATTTT
>TRBV18|TRBD1|.|TRBJ1-4
CASSPPLGQGGEKLFF
TGTGCCAGCTCACCACCGCTGGGACAGGGTGGTGAAAAACTGTTTTTT
>TRBV5-5|TRBD1|few|TRBJ2-7
CASSLGQGVPYEQYF
TGTGCCAGCAGCTTGGGACAGGGGGTGCCCTACGAGCAGTACTTC
>TRBV4-2|.|.|TRBJ2-2
CASSQDMNTGELFF
TGTGCCAGCAGCCAAGATATGAACACCGGGGAGCTGTTTTTT
>TRBV6-5|.|.|TRBJ2-5
CASSYSRWASQETQYF
TGTGCCAGCAGTTACTCGAGGTGGGCCAGTCAAGAGACCCAGTACTTC
>TRBV29-1|TRBD1|.|TRBJ1-1
CSAGQRDTEAFF
TGCAGCGCGGGACAGCGGGACACTGAAGCTTTCTTT
>TRBV6-5|TRBD1|.|TRBJ2-5
CASGGQAGGETQYF
TGTGCCAGCGGAGGACAGGCGGGTGGGGAGACCCAGTACTTC
>TRBV7-2|.|once|TRBJ1-5
CASSLAWGSNQPQHF
TGTGCCAGCAGCTTAGCCTGGGGTAGCAATCAGCCCCAGCATTTT
>TRBV10-3|.|.|TRBJ1-1
CAISSTTGGNTEAFF
TGTGCCATCAGCAGTACAACAGGAGGGAACACTGAAGCTTTCTTT
>TRBV4-3|.|.|TRBJ2-2
CASSPSRGGELFF
TGCGCCAGCAGCCCTTCCAGAGGGGGGGAGCTGTTTTTT
>TRBV5-1|.|.|TRBJ1-4
CASSDPSGPEKLFF
TGCGCCAGCTCCGATCCCTCCGGCCCGGAAAAACTGTTTTTT
>TRBV7-9|.|once|TRBJ2-3
CASSLNAGADTQYF
TGTGCCAGCAGCTTAAACGCAGGGGCAGATACGCAGTATTTT